Below are 2 T cell receptor beta chains sequenced from a single sample in a study of T cells after yellow fever vaccination. Using its own MiXCR run on the 5' RACE reads, TCRdb lists one record per CDR3 protein. Found here are about 25,000 distinct CDR3 sequences, roughly 3.3% of them singletons; the top ten hold approximately 0.94%. The source material was PBMCs, either bulk or a sorted T-cell subset (CD4+, CD8+, memory, or dextramer-sorted; not recorded which), sampled roughly 45 days after the first yellow fever vaccination. The origin of the receptors is a man aged 18 to 29 who received the YFV17D yellow fever vaccine.

This clonotype has a count of ten or more. DNA of the CDR3: TGTGCCTGGAGGAAATATGGGGCCAACGTCCTGACTTTC. Protein sequence: CAWRKYGANVLTF. The rearrangement links TRBV30 to TRBJ2-6, with D hard to call. The CDR3 contains 13 residues. The germline V and J ends were trimmed by 3 bases and 3 bases, with 6 bases remaining between them. Germline CDR1 is GTSNPN and CDR2 is SVGIG (reference sequence).

This clonotype was counted ten times or more. The CDR3 nucleotides are TGCGCCAGCAGTCCTGGGGGCGGCGAGACCCAGTACTTC. Its protein product is CASSPGGGETQYF. This chain uses TRBV23-1 with TRBJ2-5, with a weak D call TRBD1 (6 bases). TRBV23-1 is placed among ORFs of uncertain function. This CDR3 has 13 amino acids. V gave up 4 bases and J gave up 5 bases, with 11 bases separating them.